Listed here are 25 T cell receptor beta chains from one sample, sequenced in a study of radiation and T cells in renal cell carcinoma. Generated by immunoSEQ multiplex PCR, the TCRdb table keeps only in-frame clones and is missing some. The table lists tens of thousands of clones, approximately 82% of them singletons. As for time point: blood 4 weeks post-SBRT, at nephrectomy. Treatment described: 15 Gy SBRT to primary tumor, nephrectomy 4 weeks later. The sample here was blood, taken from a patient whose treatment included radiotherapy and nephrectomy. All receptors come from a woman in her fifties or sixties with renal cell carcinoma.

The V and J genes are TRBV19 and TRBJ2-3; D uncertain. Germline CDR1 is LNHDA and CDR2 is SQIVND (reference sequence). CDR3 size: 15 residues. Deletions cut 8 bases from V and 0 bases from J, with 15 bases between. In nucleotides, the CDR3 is TGTGCCAGTTCTACCAGGAGTGCTAGCACAGATACGCAGTATTTT. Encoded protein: CASSTRSASTDTQYF.

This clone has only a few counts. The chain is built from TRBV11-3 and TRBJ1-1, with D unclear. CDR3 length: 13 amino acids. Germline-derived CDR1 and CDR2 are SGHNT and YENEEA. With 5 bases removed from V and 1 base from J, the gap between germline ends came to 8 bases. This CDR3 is CASSPTGNTEAFF. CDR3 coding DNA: TGTGCCAGCAGCCCGACGGGGAACACTGAAGCTTTCTTT.

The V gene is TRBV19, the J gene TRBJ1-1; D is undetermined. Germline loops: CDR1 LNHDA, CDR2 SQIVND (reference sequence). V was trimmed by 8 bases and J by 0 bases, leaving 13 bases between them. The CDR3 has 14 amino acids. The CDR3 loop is CASRLGILNTEAFF. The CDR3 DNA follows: TGTGCCAGTCGATTAGGGATTTTGAACACTGAAGCTTTCTTT.

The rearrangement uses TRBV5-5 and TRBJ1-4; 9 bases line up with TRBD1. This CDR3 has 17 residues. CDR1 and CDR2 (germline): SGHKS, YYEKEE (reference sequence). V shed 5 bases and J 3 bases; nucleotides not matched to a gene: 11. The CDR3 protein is CASSSDRGDGPNEKLFF. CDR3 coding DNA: TGTGCCAGCAGTTCGGACAGGGGCGACGGACCTAATGAAAAACTGTTTTTT.

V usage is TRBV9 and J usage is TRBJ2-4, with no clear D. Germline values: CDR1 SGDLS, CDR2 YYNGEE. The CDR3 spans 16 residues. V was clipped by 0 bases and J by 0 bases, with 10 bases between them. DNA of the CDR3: TGTGCCAGCAGCGTAGGTCCCGCCCCAGCCAAAAACATTCAGTACTTC. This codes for CASSVGPAPAKNIQYF.

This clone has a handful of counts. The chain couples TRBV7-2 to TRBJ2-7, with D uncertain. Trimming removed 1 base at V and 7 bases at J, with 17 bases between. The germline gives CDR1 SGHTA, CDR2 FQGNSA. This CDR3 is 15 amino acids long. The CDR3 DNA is TGTGCCAGCAGCTTAGTAGGGCTCCTCGGTGGGGAGCAGTACTTC. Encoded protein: CASSLVGLLGGEQYF. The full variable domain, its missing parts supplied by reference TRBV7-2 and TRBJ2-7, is GAGVSQSPSNKVTEKGKDVELRCDPISGHTALYWYRQSLGQGLEFLIYFQGNSAPDKSGLPSDRFSAERTGGSVSTLTIQRTQQEDSAVYLCASSLVGLLGGEQYFGPGTRLTVT.

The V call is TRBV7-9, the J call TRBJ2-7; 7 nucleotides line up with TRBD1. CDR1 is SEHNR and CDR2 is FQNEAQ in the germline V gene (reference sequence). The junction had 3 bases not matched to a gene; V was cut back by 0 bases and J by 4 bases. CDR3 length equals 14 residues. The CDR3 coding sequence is TGTGCCAGCAGCTTAGCGTCAGGGGGTTACGAGCAGTACTTC. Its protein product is CASSLASGGYEQYF.

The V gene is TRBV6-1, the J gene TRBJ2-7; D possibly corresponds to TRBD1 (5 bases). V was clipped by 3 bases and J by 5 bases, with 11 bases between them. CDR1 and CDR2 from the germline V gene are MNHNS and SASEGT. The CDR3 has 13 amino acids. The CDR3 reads CASSDGHTNEQYF. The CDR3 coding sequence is TGTGCCAGCAGTGATGGACACACAAACGAGCAGTACTTC.

This chain's CDR3 is CASSTGQGYGGYTF. The DNA of the CDR3 is TGTGCCAGCAGCACGGGACAGGGGTACGGTGGCTACACCTTC. The V gene is TRBV5-6, the J gene TRBJ1-2; the match to TRBD1 covers 10 bases. CDR1 is SGHDT, CDR2 YYEEEE, per germline. The CDR3 runs to 14 residues. After removal of 4 bases from V and 7 bases from J, the junction contained 7 bases not matched to a gene.

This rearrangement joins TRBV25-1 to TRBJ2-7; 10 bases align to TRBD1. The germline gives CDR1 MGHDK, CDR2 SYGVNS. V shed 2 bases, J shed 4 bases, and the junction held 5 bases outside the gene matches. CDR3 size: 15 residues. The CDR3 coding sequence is TGTGCCAGCAGTGAACAGGGGACAGGGGTATACGAGCAGTACTTC. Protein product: CASSEQGTGVYEQYF.

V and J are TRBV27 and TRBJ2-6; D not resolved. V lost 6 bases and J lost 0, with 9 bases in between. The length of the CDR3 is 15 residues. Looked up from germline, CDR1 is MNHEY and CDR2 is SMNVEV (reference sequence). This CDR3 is CASRAYNSGANVLTF. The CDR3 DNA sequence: TGTGCCAGCAGGGCATACAACTCTGGGGCCAACGTCCTGACTTTC.

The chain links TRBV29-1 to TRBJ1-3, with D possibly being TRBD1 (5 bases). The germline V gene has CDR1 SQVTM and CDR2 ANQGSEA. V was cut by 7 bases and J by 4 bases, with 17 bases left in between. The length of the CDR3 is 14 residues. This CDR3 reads CSAGLTAKGNTIYF. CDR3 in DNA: TGCAGCGCCGGACTGACAGCGAAAGGAAACACCATATATTTT.

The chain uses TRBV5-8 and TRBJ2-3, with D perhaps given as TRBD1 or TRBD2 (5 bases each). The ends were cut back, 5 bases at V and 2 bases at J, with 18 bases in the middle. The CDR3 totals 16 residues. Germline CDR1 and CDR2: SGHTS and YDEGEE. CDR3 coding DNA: TGTGCCAGCAGGCCCCGGGACCTCTCCCCCACAGATACGCAGTATTTT. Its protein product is CASRPRDLSPTDTQYF.

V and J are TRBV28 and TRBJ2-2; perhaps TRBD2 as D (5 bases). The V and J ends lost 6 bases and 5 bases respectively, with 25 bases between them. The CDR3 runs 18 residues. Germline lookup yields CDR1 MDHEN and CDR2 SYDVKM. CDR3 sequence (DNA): TGTGCCAGCAGCGGAGATTTACAGTTAGGGAGTGGGACCGGGGAGCTGTTTTTT. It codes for CASSGDLQLGSGTGELFF.

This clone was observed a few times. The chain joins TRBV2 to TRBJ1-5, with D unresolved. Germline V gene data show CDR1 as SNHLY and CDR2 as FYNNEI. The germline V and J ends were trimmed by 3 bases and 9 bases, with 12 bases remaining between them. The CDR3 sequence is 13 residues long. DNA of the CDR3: TGTGCCAGCAGTGAGGATCGGTATATGCCCCAGCATTTT. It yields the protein CASSEDRYMPQHF. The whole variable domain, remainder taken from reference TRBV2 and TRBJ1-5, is EPEVTQTPSHQVTQMGQEVILRCVPISNHLYFYWYRQILGQKVEFLVSFYNNEISEKSEIFDDQFSVERPDGSNFTLKIRSTKLEDSAMYFCASSEDRYMPQHFGDGTRLSIL.

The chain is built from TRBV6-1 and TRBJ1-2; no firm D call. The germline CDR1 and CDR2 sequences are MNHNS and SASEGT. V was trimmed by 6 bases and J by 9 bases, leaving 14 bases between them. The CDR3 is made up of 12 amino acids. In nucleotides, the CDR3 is TGTGCCAGCAGAACAAGAACGGGGAGCTACACCTTC. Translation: CASRTRTGSYTF.

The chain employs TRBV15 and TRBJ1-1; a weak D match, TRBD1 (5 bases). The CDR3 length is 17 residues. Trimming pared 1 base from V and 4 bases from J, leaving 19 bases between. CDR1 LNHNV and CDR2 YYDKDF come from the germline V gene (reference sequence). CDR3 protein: CATSRVMGRGWFTEAFF. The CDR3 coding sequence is TGTGCCACCAGCAGAGTCATGGGGCGAGGTTGGTTCACTGAAGCTTTCTTT.

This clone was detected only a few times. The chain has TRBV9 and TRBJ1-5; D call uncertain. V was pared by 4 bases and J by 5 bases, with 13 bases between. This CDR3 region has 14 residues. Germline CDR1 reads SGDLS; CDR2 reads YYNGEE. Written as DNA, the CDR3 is TGTGCCAGCAGCCCCTCAGTGGCCGATCAGCCCCAGCATTTT. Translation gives CASSPSVADQPQHF.

This CDR3 is CASSLDTGELFF. CDR3 nucleotides: TGTGCCAGCAGCCTAGACACCGGGGAGCTGTTTTTT. V is TRBV5-4 and J is TRBJ2-2; no clear D gene. The length of the CDR3 is 12 residues. With 4 bases removed from V and 3 bases from J, the gap between germline ends came to 4 bases. Germline loops: CDR1 SGHNT, CDR2 YYREEE (reference sequence).

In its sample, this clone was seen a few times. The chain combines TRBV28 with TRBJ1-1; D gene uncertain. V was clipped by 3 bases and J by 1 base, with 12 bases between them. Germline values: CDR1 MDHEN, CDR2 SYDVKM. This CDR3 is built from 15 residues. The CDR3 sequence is CASSFPVAGNTEAFF. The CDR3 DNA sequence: TGTGCCAGCAGTTTCCCGGTCGCGGGGAACACTGAAGCTTTCTTT.

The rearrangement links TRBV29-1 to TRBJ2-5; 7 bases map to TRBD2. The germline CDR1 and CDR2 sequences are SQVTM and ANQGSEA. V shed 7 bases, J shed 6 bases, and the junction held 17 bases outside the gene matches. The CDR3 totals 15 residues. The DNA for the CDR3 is TGCAGCGCAGAAACGGGGCGGGAGCTCTGGAAGACCCAGTACTTC. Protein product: CSAETGRELWKTQYF.

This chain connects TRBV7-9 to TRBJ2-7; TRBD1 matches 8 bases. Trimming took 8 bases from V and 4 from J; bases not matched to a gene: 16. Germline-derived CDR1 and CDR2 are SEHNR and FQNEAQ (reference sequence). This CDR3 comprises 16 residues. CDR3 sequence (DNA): TGTGCCAGCGCCCACGACGGCCCAGGGGGCGGGTACGAGCAGTACTTC. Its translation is CASAHDGPGGGYEQYF.

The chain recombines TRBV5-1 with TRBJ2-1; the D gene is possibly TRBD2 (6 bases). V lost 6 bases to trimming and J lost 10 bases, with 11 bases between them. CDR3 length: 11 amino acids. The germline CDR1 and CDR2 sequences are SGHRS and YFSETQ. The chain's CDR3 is CASTSGAEQFF. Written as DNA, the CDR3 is TGCGCCAGCACTTCGGGAGCCGAGCAGTTCTTC.

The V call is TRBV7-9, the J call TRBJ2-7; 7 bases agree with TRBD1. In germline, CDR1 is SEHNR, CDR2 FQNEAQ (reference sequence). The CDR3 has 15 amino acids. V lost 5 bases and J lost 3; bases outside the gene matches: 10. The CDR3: CASSLDGQVNYEQYF. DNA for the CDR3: TGTGCCAGCAGCCTGGATGGACAGGTGAACTACGAGCAGTACTTC.

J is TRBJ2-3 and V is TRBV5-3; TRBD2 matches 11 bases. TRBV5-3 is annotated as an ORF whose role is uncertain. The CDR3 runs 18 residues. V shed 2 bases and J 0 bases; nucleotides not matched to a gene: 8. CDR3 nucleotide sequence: TGTGCCAGAAGCTTAGCTCTTAGGACTAGCGGGAGCACAGATACGCAGTATTTT. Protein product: CARSLALRTSGSTDTQYF.